The T cell receptor (beta chain) described here comes from a study of CD8+CD57+ T cells in acquired aplastic anemia. Study as a whole: Recorded DNA amounts for sorted CD4+ and CD8+ cells had an average of approximately 3.2 ug.

CDR3 length: 16 residues. Germline V gives CDR1 ENHRY, CDR2 SYGVKD. As for this clonotype: Mismatch with germline at one junction end may stem from a read error.

Profiles of TCR beta VDJ and CDR3 were generated from a genomic DNA template. TCRdb re-derived calls from the reads in MiXCR, one entry per CDR3 protein. The sample consists of some 120,000 distinct CDR3 sequences, about 40% of them appearing once. Only patients with CD8+CD57+ cell expansion on flow cytometry were chosen for sequencing. The sequence was collected from a human donor with aplastic anemia. Sequenced: sorted CD4+, CD8+, or CD8+CD57+ T cells (not recorded which) from PBMCs. This sequence joins TRBV10-3 and TRBJ1-1; 11 bases are shared with TRBD1. The CDR3 protein is CATSGTGGVTNTEAFF. The CDR3 region has the DNA TGCGCCACCAGTGGGACAGGGGGGGTGACGAACACTGAAGCTTTCTTT.